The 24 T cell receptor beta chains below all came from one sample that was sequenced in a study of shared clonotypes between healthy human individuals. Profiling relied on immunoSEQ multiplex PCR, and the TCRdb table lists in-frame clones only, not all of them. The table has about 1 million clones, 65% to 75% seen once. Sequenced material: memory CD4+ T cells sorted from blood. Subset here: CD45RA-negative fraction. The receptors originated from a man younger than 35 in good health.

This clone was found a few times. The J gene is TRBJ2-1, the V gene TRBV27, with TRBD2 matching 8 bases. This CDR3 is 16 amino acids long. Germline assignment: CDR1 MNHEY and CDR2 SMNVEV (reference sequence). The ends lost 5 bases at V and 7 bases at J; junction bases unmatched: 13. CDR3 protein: CASSPRKREWVNEQFF. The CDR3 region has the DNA TGTGCCAGCAGTCCCAGAAAGCGGGAGTGGGTGAATGAGCAGTTCTTC.

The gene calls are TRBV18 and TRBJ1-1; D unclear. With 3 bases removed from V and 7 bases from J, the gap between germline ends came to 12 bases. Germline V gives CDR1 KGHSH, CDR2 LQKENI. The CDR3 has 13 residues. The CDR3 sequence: CASSPFPASEAFF. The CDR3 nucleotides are TGTGCCAGCTCACCTTTTCCGGCGAGTGAAGCTTTCTTT.

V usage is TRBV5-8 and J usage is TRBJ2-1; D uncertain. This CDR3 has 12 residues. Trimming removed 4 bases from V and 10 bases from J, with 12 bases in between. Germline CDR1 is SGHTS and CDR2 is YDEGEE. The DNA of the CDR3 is TGTGCCAGCAGCCCGCGGTCCCAAGAGCAGTTCTTC. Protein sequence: CASSPRSQEQFF.

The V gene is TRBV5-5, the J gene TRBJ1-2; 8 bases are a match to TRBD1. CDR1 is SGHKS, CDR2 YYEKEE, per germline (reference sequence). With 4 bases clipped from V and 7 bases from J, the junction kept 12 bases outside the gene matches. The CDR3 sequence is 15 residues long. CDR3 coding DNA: TGTGCCAGCAGCACCGGACGGACAGGGTCCTCTGGCTACACCTTC. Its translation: CASSTGRTGSSGYTF.

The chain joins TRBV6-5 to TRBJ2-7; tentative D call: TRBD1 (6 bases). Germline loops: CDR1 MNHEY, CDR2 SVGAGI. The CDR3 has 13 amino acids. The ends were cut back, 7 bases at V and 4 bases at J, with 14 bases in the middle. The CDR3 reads CASTPPTGYEQYF. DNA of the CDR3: TGTGCCAGCACCCCGCCCACAGGGTACGAGCAGTACTTC.

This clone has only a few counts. The CDR3 is CASSSAGGQYEQYF. The CDR3 region has the DNA TGCGCCAGCAGCTCGGCAGGGGGCCAATACGAGCAGTACTTC. V is TRBV5-1 and J is TRBJ2-7; TRBD1 aligns across 8 bases. V lost 3 bases to trimming and J lost 4 bases; unmatched junction nucleotides: 6. The CDR3 extends over 14 amino acids. Germline V gene data show CDR1 as SGHRS and CDR2 as YFSETQ.

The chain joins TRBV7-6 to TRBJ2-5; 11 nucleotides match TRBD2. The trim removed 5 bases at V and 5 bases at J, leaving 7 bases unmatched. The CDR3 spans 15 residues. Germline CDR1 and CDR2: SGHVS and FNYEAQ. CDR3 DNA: TGTGCCAGCAGCCCCGCCGGGACTAGCGGCGAGACCCAGTACTTC. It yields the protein CASSPAGTSGETQYF.

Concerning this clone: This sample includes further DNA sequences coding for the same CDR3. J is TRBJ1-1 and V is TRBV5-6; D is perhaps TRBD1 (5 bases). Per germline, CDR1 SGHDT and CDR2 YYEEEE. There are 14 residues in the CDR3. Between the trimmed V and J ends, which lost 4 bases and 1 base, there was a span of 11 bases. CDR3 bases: TGTGCCAGCAGCCTGGACGGGGGGAACACTGAAGCTTTCTTT. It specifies CASSLDGGNTEAFF. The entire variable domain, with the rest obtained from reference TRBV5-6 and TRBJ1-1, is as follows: DAGVTQSPTHLIKTRGQQVTLRCSPKSGHDTVSWYQQALGQGPQFIFQYYEEEERQRGNFPDRFSGHQFPNYSSELNVNALLLGDSALYLCASSLDGGNTEAFFGQGTRLTVV.

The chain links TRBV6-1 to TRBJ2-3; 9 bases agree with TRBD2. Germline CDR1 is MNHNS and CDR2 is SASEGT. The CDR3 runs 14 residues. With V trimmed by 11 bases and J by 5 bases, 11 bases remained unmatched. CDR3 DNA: TGTGCCGGCTCGCGGGAGGGCCGGGGAGATACGCAGTATTTT. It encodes CAGSREGRGDTQYF.

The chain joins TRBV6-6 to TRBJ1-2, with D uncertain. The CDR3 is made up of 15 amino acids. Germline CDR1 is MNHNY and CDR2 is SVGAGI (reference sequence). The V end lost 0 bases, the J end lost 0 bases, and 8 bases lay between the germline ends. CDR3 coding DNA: TGTGCCAGCAGTTACTCGAAGGGAACTAACTATGGCTACACCTTC. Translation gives CASSYSKGTNYGYTF.

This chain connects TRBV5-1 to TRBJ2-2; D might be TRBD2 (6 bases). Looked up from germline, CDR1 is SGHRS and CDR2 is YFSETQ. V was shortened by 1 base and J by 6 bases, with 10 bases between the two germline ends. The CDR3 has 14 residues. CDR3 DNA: TGCGCCAGCAGCTTGATGAGGGAGGCCGGGGAGCTGTTTTTT. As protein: CASSLMREAGELFF.

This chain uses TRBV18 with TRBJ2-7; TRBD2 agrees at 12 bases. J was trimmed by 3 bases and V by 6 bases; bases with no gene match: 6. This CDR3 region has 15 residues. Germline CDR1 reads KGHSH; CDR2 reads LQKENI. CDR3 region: CASSPTSGGGYEQYF. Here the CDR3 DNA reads TGTGCCAGCTCCCCGACTAGCGGGGGAGGCTACGAGCAGTACTTC.

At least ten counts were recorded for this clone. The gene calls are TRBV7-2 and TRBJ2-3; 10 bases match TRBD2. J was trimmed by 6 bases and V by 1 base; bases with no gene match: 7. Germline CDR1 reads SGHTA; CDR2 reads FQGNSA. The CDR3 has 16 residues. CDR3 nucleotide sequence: TGTGCCAGCAGCTTAGGGCGAGCGGGGGGGACCGATACGCAGTATTTT. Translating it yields CASSLGRAGGTDTQYF. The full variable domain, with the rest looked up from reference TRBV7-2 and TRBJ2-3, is GAGVSQSPSNKVTEKGKDVELRCDPISGHTALYWYRQSLGQGLEFLIYFQGNSAPDKSGLPSDRFSAERTGGSVSTLTIQRTQQEDSAVYLCASSLGRAGGTDTQYFGPGTRLTVL.

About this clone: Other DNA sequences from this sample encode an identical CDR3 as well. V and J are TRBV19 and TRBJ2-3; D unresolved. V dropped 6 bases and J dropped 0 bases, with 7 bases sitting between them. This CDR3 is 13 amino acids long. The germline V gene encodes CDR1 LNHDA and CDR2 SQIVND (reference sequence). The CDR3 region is CASRQGSTDTQYF. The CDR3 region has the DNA TGTGCCAGTAGGCAAGGCAGCACAGATACGCAGTATTTT.

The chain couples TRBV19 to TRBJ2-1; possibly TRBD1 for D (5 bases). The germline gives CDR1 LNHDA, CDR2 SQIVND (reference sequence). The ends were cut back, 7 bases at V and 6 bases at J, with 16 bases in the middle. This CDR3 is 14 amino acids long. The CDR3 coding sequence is TGTGCCAGTACCTATCAGGGTACGGTCAATGAGCAGTTCTTC. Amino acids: CASTYQGTVNEQFF.

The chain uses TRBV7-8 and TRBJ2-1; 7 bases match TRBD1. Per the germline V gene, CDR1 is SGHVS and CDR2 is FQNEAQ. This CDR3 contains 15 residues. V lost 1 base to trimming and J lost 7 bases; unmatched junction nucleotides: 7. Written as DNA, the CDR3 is TGTGCCAGCAGCTTAGAGACAGGGAGTTGGAATGAGCAGTTCTTC. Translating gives CASSLETGSWNEQFF.

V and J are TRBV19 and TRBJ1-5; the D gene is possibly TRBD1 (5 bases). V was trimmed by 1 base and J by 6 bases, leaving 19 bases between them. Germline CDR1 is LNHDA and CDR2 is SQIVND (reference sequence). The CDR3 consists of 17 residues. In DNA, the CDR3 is TGTGCCAGTAGTATAGCCCCGGGACCTACCTCGAGTCAGCCCCAGCATTTT. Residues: CASSIAPGPTSSQPQHF.

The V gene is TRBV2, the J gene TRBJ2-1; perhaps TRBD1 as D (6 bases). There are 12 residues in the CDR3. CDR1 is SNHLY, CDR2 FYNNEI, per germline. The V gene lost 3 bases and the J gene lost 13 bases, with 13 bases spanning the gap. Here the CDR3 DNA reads TGTGCCAGCAGTGATGGGGGCTTCGGCCAGTTCTTC. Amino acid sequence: CASSDGGFGQFF.

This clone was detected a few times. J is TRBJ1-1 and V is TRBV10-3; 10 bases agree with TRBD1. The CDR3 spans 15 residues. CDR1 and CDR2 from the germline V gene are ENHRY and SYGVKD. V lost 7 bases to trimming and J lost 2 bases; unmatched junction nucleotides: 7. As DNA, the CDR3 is TGTGCCATCAATACGGGACAGGGGATAAACACTGAAGCTTTCTTT. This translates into CAINTGQGINTEAFF.

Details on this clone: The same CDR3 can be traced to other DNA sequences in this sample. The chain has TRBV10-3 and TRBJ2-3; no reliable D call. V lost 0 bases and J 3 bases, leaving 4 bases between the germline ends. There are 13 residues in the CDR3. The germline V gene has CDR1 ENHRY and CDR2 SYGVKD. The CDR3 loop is CAISESATDTQYF. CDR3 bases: TGTGCCATCAGTGAGTCAGCAACAGATACGCAGTATTTT.

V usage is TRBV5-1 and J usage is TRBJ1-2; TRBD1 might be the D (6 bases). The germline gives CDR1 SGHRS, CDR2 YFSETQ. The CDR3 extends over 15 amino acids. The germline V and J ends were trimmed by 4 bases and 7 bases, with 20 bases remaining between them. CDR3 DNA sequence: TGCGCCAGCAGCCGCGCCGATCCAGGGGTTACTGGCTACACCTTC. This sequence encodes CASSRADPGVTGYTF.

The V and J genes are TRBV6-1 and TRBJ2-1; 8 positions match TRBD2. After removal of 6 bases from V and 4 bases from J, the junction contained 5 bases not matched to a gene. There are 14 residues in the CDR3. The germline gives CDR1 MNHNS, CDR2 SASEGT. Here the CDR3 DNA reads TGTGCCAGCAGAGTGCGGGAGGTGTACAATGAGCAGTTCTTC. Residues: CASRVREVYNEQFF.

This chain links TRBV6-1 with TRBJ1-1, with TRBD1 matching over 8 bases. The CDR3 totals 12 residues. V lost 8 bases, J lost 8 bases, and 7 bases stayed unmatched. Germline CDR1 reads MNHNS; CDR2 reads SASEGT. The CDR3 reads CASSYGQGEAFF. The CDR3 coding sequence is TGTGCCAGCTCCTATGGACAGGGCGAAGCTTTCTTT.

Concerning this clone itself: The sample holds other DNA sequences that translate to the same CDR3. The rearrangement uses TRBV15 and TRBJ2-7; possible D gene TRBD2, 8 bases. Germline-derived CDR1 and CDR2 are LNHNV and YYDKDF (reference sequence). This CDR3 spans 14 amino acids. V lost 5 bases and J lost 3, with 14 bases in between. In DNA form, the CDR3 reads TGTGCCACCAGCCGGGGGGGGACAGACTACGAGCAGTACTTC. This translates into CATSRGGTDYEQYF.